One sample yielded the 14 T cell receptor beta chains listed below, sequenced in a study of blood T cell repertoires in COVID-19. Profiling relied on immunoSEQ multiplex PCR, and the TCRdb table lists in-frame clones only, not all of them. This table holds approximately 260,000 clones, approximately 88% found once. The sequenced sample was PBMCs or T cells enriched from blood (not recorded which). These receptor sequences come from a woman in her forties with acute COVID-19.

This rearrangement joins TRBV7-9 to TRBJ2-2; the D gene is possibly TRBD1 (6 bases). The CDR3 is made up of 15 amino acids. V dropped 3 bases and J dropped 4 bases, with 12 bases sitting between them. Germline lookup yields CDR1 SEHNR and CDR2 FQNEAQ (reference sequence). CDR3 sequence reads: CASSLEQGSTGELFF. CDR3 nucleotides: TGTGCCAGCAGCTTGGAACAGGGATCCACCGGGGAGCTGTTTTTT.

The chain combines TRBV28 with TRBJ2-5, with 9 positions matching TRBD2. CDR1 and CDR2 from the germline V gene are MDHEN and SYDVKM. There are 15 residues in the CDR3. V lost 5 bases, J lost 5 bases, and 9 bases stayed unmatched. The CDR3 DNA sequence: TGTGCCAGCAGTGGCATAGCGGGAGTAATTGAGACCCAGTACTTC. This codes for CASSGIAGVIETQYF.

CDR3 amino acids: CASSIPFDSGQALSGANVLTF. CDR3 nucleotide sequence: TGTGCCAGTAGTATCCCTTTTGATTCGGGACAGGCCCTCTCTGGGGCCAACGTCCTGACTTTC. The chain has TRBV19 and TRBJ2-6; 8 positions agree with TRBD1. This CDR3 has 21 amino acids. Trimming took 3 bases from V and 0 from J; bases not matched to a gene: 16. CDR1 LNHDA and CDR2 SQIVND come from the germline V gene (reference sequence).

The chain recombines TRBV29-1 with TRBJ2-5; TRBD1 agrees at 7 bases. The germline CDR1 and CDR2 sequences are SQVTM and ANQGSEA. This CDR3 has 14 amino acids. J gave up 5 bases and V 0 bases, and 6 bases lay outside the gene matches. CDR3 sequence (DNA): TGCAGCGTTGAAGAGGTGACAGGGTGGGAGACCCAGTACTTC. Residues: CSVEEVTGWETQYF.

The chain is built from TRBV5-1 and TRBJ2-1, with a possible D match to TRBD1 (5 bases). Per germline, CDR1 SGHRS and CDR2 YFSETQ. V gave up 2 bases and J gave up 3 bases, with 9 bases separating them. The CDR3 is 14 residues long. The CDR3 spells CASSFGASYNEQFF. The CDR3 DNA reads TGCGCCAGCAGCTTTGGGGCCAGCTACAATGAGCAGTTCTTC.

The CDR3 coding sequence is TGTGCCAGCAGCCTACTGACAGGGGCGAATGAAAAACTGTTTTTT. Protein product: CASSLLTGANEKLFF. This chain connects TRBV27 to TRBJ1-4; the match to TRBD1 covers 8 bases. Unmatched junction bases numbered 8, after V lost 6 bases and J lost 5 bases. The CDR3 is 15 residues long. CDR1 is MNHEY and CDR2 is SMNVEV in the germline V gene (reference sequence).

The chain recombines TRBV5-1 with TRBJ1-1; a possible D gene is TRBD1 (5 bases). Trimming shortened V by 0 bases and J by 3 bases, and 9 bases separated the two germline ends. CDR1 and CDR2 (germline): SGHRS, YFSETQ. This CDR3 spans 14 amino acids. As DNA, the CDR3 is TGCGCCAGCAGCTTGGTAGGGGCTGACACTGAAGCTTTCTTT. Encoded protein: CASSLVGADTEAFF. Full variable domain (missing parts from reference TRBV5-1 and TRBJ1-1): KAGVTQTPRYLIKTRGQQVTLSCSPISGHRSVSWYQQTPGQGLQFLFEYFSETQRNKGNFPGRFSGRQFSNSRSEMNVSTLELGDSALYLCASSLVGADTEAFFGQGTRLTVV.

The CDR3 sequence: CASSLTGVTEAFF. CDR3 DNA sequence: TGCGCCAGCAGCTTGACAGGGGTCACTGAAGCTTTCTTT. The chain couples TRBV5-1 to TRBJ1-1, with 7 bases aligning to TRBD1. The germline V gene has CDR1 SGHRS and CDR2 YFSETQ. The CDR3 is 13 amino acids. J gave up 4 bases and V 1 base, and 1 base lay outside the gene matches.

There are a few counts of this clone. J is TRBJ1-2 and V is TRBV6-5; 7 bases are shared with TRBD1. The germline V gene encodes CDR1 MNHEY and CDR2 SVGAGI. V lost 5 bases to trimming and J lost 8 bases; unmatched junction nucleotides: 11. The length of the CDR3 is 14 residues. CDR3 amino acids: CASSTRTGPWGYTF. DNA for the CDR3: TGTGCCAGCAGTACCAGGACAGGTCCGTGGGGCTACACCTTC.

The V gene is TRBV4-1, the J gene TRBJ1-2; perhaps TRBD1 as D (5 bases). V lost 6 bases and J 0 bases, leaving 17 bases between the germline ends. The CDR3 length is 16 residues. Germline values: CDR1 MGHRA, CDR2 YSYEKL. CDR3 loop: CASRSWGDRANYGYTF. As DNA, the CDR3 is TGCGCCAGCAGGAGTTGGGGGGACCGAGCTAACTATGGCTACACCTTC.

The chain uses TRBV20-1 and TRBJ2-7; D call uncertain. The germline gives CDR1 DFQATT, CDR2 SNEGSKA (reference sequence). CDR3 length: 12 amino acids. Trimming took off 3 bases at V and 0 bases at J, with 6 bases between the two ends. The CDR3 loop is CSASKRSYEQYF. Written as DNA, the CDR3 is TGCAGTGCTAGTAAGCGCTCCTACGAGCAGTACTTC.

V gene TRBV28 combines with J gene TRBJ1-2; 7 bases fit TRBD1. The CDR3 covers 16 residues. The V gene's germline CDR1 is MDHEN and CDR2 SYDVKM. The trim removed 6 bases at V and 1 base at J, leaving 11 bases unmatched. CDR3 in amino acids: CASRTLRQGINYGYTF. The CDR3 bases are TGTGCCAGCAGAACACTAAGACAGGGAATTAACTATGGCTACACCTTC.

The chain employs TRBV19 and TRBJ2-2; 12 bases line up with TRBD2. Germline CDR1 LNHDA, CDR2 SQIVND (reference sequence). V lost 5 bases and J lost 6; bases outside the gene matches: 10. The CDR3 sequence is 17 residues long. DNA for the CDR3: TGTGCCAGTAGTCCTCGGACTAGCGGGATAATTTCCGGGGAGCTGTTTTTT. Its protein product is CASSPRTSGIISGELFF.

The rearrangement uses TRBV5-4 and TRBJ2-7; TRBD2 agrees at 13 bases. V gave up 5 bases and J gave up 5 bases; unmatched junction bases: 4. Germline V lookup: CDR1 SGHNT, CDR2 YYREEE (reference sequence). This CDR3 region has 14 residues. This chain's CDR3 is CASRSGLAGDEQYV. For the CDR3, the DNA is TGTGCCAGCAGATCCGGACTAGCGGGAGACGAGCAGTACGTC.